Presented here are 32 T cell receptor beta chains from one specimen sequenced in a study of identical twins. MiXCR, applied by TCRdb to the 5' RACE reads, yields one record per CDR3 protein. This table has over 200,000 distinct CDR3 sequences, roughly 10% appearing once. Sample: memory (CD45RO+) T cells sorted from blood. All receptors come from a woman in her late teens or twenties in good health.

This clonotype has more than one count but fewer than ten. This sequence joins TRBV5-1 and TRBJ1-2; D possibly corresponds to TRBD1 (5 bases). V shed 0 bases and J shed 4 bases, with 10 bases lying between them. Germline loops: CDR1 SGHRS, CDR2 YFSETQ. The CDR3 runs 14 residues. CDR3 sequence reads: CASSLAVTVYGYTF. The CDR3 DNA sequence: TGCGCCAGCAGCTTGGCAGTGACAGTCTATGGCTACACCTTC.

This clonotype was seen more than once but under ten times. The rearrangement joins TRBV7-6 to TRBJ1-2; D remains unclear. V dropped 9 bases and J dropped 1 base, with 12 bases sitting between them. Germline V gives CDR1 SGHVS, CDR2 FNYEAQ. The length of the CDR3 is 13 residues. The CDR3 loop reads CASSGRRNYGYTF. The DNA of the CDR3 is TGTGCCAGTTCCGGCAGGCGTAACTATGGCTACACCTTC.

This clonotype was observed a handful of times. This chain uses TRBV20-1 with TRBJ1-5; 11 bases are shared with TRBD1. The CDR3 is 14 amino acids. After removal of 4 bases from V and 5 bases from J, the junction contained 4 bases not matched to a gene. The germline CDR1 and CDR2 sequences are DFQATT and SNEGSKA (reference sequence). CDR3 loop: CSAKDRGLDQPQHF. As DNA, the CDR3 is TGCAGTGCTAAGGACAGGGGGCTGGATCAGCCCCAGCATTTT.

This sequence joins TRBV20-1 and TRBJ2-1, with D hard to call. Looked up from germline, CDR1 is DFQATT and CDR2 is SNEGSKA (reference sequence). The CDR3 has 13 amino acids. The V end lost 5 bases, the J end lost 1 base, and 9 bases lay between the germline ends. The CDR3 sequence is CSADLGSYNEQFF. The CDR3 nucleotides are TGCAGTGCTGACCTAGGATCCTACAATGAGCAGTTCTTC.

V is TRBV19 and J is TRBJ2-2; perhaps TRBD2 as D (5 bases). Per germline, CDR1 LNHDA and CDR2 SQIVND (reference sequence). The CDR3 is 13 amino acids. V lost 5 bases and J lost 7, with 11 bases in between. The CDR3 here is CASSWSGVGELFF. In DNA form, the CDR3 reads TGTGCCAGTAGTTGGTCCGGGGTCGGGGAGCTGTTTTTT.

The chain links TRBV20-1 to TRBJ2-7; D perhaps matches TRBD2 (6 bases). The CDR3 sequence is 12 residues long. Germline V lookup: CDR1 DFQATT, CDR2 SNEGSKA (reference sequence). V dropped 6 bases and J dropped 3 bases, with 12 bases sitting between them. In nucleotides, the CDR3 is TGCAGTGCCGGAGGAGGGGACTACGAGCAGTACTTC. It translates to CSAGGGDYEQYF.

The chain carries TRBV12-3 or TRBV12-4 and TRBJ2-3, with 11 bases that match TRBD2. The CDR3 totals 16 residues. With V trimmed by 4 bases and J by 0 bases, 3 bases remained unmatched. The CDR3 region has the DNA TGTGCCAGCAGTTCCCGACTAGCGGGGAGCACAGATACGCAGTATTTT. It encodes CASSSRLAGSTDTQYF.

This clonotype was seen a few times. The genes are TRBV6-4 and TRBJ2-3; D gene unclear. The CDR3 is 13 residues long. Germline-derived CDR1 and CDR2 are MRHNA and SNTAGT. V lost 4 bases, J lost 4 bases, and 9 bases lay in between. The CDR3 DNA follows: TGTGCCAGCAGTGTGACCCGTGCAGATACGCAGTATTTT. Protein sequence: CASSVTRADTQYF.

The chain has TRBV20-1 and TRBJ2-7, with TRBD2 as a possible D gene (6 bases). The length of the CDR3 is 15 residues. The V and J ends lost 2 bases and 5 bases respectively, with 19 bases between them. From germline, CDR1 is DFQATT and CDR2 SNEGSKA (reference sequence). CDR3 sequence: CSARPSGRGSNEQYF. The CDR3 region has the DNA TGCAGTGCTAGACCCTCCGGGCGGGGTTCGAACGAGCAGTACTTC.

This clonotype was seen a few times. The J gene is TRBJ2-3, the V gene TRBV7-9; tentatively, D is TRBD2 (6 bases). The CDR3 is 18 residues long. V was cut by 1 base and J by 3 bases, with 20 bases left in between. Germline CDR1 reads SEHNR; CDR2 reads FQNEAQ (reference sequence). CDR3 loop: CASSLEGRRGGLTDTQYF. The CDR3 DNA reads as TGTGCCAGCAGCTTAGAGGGTCGTAGGGGAGGACTGACAGATACGCAGTATTTT.

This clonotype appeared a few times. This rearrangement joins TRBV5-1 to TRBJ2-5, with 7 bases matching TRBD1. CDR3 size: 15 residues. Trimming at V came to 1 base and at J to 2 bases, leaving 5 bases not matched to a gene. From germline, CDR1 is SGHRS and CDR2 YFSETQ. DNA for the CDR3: TGCGCCAGCAGCTTGATATCCAGGGGGCAAGAGACCCAGTACTTC. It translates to CASSLISRGQETQYF.

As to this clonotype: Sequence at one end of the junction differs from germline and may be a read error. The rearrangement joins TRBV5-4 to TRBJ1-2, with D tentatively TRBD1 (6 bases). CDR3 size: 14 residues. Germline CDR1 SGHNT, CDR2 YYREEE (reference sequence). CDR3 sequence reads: CASSLGGAGAALPF. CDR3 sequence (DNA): TGTGCCAGCAGCTTGGGTGGGGCAGGGGCCGCACTCCCCTTC.

CDR3 DNA sequence: TGTGCCAGCAGCGTGGACTTGAGCTCCTACAATGAGCAGTTCTTC. It is translated as CASSVDLSSYNEQFF. V gene TRBV7-2 combines with J gene TRBJ2-1; weak D call: TRBD2 (5 bases). The CDR3 covers 15 residues. Between the trimmed V and J ends, which lost 5 bases and 0 bases, there was a span of 11 bases. The germline V gene has CDR1 SGHTA and CDR2 FQGNSA.

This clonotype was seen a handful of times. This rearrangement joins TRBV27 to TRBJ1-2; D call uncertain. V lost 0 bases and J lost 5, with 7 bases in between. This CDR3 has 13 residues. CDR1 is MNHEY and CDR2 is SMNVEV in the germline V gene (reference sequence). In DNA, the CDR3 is TGTGCCAGCAGTTTATCCCGTCTGTATGGCTACACCTTC. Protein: CASSLSRLYGYTF.

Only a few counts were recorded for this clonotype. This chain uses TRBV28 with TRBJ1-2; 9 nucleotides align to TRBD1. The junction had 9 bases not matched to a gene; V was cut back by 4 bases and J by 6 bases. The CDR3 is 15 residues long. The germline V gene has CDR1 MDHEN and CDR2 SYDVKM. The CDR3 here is CASSSGGQGKDGYTF. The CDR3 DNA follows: TGTGCCAGCAGTTCGGGGGGACAGGGTAAAGATGGCTACACCTTC.

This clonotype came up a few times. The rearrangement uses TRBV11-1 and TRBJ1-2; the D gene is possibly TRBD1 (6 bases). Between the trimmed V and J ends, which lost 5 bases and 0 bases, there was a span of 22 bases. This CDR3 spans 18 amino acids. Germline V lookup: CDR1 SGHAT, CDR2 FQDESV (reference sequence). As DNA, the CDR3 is TGTGCCAGCAGCGGGGAAAGGGGGACATACCAAGCTAACTATGGCTACACCTTC. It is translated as CASSGERGTYQANYGYTF.

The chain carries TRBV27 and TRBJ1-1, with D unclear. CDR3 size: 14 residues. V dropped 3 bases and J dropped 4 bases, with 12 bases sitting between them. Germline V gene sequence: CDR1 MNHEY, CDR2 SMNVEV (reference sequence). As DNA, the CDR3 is TGTGCCAGCAGTTTCAGGAGCGACGGCACTGAAGCTTTCTTT. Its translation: CASSFRSDGTEAFF.

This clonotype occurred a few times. The CDR3 spells CSARVAGGHEQYF. The DNA of the CDR3 is TGCAGTGCTAGGGTGGCAGGGGGTCACGAGCAGTACTTC. The chain combines TRBV20-1 with TRBJ2-7; 7 bases match TRBD1. J gave up 5 bases and V 3 bases, and 7 bases lay outside the gene matches. Germline CDR1 and CDR2: DFQATT and SNEGSKA (reference sequence). The length of the CDR3 is 13 residues.

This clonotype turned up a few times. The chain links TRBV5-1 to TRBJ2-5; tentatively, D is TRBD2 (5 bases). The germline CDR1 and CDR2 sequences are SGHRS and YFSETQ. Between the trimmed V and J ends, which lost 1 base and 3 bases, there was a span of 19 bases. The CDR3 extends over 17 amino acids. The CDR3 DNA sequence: TGCGCCAGCAGCTTGCCCCTAACCCCCCGGGAAAAAGAGACCCAGTACTTC. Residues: CASSLPLTPREKETQYF.

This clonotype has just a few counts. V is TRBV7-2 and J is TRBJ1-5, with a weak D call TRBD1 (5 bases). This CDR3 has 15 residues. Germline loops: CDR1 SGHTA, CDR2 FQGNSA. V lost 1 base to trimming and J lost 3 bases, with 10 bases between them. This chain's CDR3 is CASSLGWGNNQPQHF. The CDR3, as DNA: TGTGCCAGCAGCTTAGGTTGGGGGAACAATCAGCCCCAGCATTTT.

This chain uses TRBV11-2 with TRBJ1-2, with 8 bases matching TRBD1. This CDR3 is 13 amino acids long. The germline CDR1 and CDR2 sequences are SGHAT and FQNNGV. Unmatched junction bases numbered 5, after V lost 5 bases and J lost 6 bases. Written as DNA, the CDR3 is TGTGCCAGCAGCCGACAGGGGTGGGATGGCTACACCTTC. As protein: CASSRQGWDGYTF.

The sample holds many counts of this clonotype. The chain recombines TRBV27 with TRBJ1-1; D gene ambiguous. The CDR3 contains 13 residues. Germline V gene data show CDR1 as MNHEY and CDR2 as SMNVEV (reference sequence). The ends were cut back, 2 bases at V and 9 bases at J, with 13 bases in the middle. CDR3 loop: CASSLAANLKAFF. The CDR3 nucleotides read TGTGCCAGCAGTTTAGCAGCCAACCTCAAAGCTTTCTTT.

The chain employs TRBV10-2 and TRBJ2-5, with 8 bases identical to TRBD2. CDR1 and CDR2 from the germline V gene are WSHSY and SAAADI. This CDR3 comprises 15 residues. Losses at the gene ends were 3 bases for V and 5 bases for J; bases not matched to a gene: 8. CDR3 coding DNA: TGCGCCAGCAGTGACCCAGCGGGAGCAGAGGAGACCCAGTACTTC. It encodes CASSDPAGAEETQYF.

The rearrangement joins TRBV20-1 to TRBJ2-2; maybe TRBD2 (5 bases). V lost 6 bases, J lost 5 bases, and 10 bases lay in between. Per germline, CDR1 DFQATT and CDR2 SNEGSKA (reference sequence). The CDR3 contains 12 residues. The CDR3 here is CSASRDTGELFF. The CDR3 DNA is TGCAGTGCCTCCCGGGATACCGGGGAGCTGTTTTTT.

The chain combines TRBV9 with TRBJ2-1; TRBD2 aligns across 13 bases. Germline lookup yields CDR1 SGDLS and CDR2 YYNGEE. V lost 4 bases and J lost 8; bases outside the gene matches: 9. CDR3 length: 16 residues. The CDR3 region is CASSPKLAGGPDEQFF. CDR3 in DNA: TGTGCCAGCAGCCCCAAACTAGCGGGGGGGCCGGATGAGCAGTTCTTC.

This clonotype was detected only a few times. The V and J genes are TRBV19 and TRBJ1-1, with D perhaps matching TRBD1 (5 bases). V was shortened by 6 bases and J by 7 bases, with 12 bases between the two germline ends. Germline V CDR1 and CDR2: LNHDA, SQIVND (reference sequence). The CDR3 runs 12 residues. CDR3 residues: CASRRLDSEAFF. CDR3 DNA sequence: TGTGCCAGTAGACGACTCGACAGTGAAGCTTTCTTT.

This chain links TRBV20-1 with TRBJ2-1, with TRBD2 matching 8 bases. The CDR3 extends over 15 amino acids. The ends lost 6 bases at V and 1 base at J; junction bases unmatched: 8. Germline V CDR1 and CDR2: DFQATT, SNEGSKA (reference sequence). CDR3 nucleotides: TGCAGTGCCTCCCGACTAGCGTCGTCCTACAATGAGCAGTTCTTC. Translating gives CSASRLASSYNEQFF.

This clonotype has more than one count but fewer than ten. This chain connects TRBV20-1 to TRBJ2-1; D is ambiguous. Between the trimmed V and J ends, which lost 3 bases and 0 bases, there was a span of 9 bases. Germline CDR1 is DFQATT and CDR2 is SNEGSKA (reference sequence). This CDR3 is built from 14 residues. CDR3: CSASDPRSYNEQFF. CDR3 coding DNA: TGCAGTGCTAGTGACCCGCGCTCCTACAATGAGCAGTTCTTC.

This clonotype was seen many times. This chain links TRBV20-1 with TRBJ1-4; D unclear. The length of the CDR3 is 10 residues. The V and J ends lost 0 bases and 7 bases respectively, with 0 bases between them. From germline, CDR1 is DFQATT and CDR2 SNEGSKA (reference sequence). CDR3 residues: CSARDEKLFF. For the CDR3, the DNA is TGCAGTGCTAGAGATGAAAAACTGTTTTTT.

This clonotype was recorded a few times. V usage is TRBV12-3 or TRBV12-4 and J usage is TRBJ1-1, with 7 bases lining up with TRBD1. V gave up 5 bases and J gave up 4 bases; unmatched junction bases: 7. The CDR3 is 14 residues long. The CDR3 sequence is CASSHRDSFTEAFF. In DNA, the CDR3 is TGTGCCAGCAGTCACCGGGACAGCTTCACTGAAGCTTTCTTT.

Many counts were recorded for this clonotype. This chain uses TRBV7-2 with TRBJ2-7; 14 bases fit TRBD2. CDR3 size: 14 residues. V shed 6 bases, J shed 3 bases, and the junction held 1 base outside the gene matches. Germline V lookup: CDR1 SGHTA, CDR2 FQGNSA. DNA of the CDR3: TGTGCCAGCAGAGGGACTAGCGGGAGCTACGAGCAGTACTTC. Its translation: CASRGTSGSYEQYF.

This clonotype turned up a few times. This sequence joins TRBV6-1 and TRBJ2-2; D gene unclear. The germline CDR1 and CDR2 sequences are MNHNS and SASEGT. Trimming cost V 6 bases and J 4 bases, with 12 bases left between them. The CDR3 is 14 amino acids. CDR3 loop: CASSPELLTGELFF. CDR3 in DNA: TGTGCCAGCAGCCCGGAACTTCTCACCGGGGAGCTGTTTTTT.